Listed here are 3 T cell receptor beta chains from one sample, sequenced in a study of cytomegalovirus exposure and HLA in healthy donors. The PCR ran on 60 Vbeta and 13 Jbeta primers. Only in-frame clones appear in the TCRdb table, and some are missing; sequencing was by immunoSEQ multiplex PCR. This sample has roughly 48,000 clones, with over 60% found just once. Material for sequencing was PBMCs. The source of these receptors is a woman aged 25 to 39 in good health and CMV-seronegative.

The chain carries TRBV9 and TRBJ2-1, with TRBD2 matching over 7 bases. Germline CDR1 reads SGDLS; CDR2 reads YYNGEE. The CDR3 runs to 13 residues. Trimming removed 7 bases from V and 5 bases from J; junction bases left unmatched: 6. The DNA of the CDR3 is TGTGCCAGCTGCGCCGGGACTAACAATGAGCAGTTCTTC. This gives the protein CASCAGTNNEQFF.

The chain uses TRBV29-1 and TRBJ1-1; D is unclear. The CDR3 is 14 residues long. Germline CDR1 SQVTM, CDR2 ANQGSEA. Trimming left V 5 bases short and J 1 base short, with 14 bases between. This CDR3 is CSVKSEITNTEAFF. The CDR3 region has the DNA TGCAGCGTTAAATCGGAGATCACGAACACTGAAGCTTTCTTT.

The chain couples TRBV9 to TRBJ2-1, with D perhaps matching TRBD1 (5 bases). CDR3 length: 15 amino acids. Between the trimmed V and J ends, which lost 4 bases and 2 bases, there was a span of 13 bases. Germline V gene data show CDR1 as SGDLS and CDR2 as YYNGEE. The CDR3 DNA sequence: TGTGCCAGCAGCCCAGATGGACATCCCTACAATGAGCAGTTCTTC. It encodes CASSPDGHPYNEQFF. Drawing the rest from reference TRBV9 and TRBJ2-1, the complete variable domain is DSGVTQTPKHLITATGQRVTLRCSPRSGDLSVYWYQQSLDQGLQFLIQYYNGEERAKGNILERFSAQQFPDLHSELNLSSLELGDSALYFCASSPDGHPYNEQFFGPGTRLTVL.